This T cell receptor (beta chain) came from a study of T cell responses to AZD1222 COVID-19 vaccine. This clone was found a few times. The CDR3 loop spans 15 amino acids. V was pared by 2 bases and J by 1 base, with 12 bases between. Germline CDR1 reads SGHKS; CDR2 reads YYEKEE (reference sequence). Sequenced by immunoSEQ multiplex PCR; TCRdb stores in-frame clones only, minus some. Here the sample spans tens of thousands of clones, around nine tenths being singletons. Specimen: peripheral blood, collected 28 days after the second AZD1222 dose. The chain is built from TRBV5-5 and TRBJ1-1; weak D call: TRBD1 (6 bases). The receptor comes from an adult who received the AZD1222 COVID-19 vaccine. DNA for the CDR3: TGTGCCAGCAGCTTCCGGACAGCACGGAACACTGAAGCTTTCTTT. It codes for CASSFRTARNTEAFF.